The source of this T cell receptor beta chain is a study of OX40 agonist ivuxolimab in advanced cancers. V lost 2 bases to trimming and J lost 0 bases, with 9 bases between them. Germline V gene lookup returns CDR1 SGDLS and CDR2 YYNGEE. CDR3 size: 15 residues. Sequencing used immunoSEQ multiplex PCR; TCRdb keeps in-frame clones, though not all of them. The profile shows more than 60,000 clones, over 85% of them singletons. This receptor was taken from an adult with an advanced solid tumor such as melanoma, head and neck, liver or kidney cancer. Sequenced here: CD4+ or CD8+ T cells sorted from blood, sampled in a trial of the OX40 agonist ivuxolimab. The rearrangement joins TRBV9 to TRBJ1-5; D gene ambiguous. DNA of the CDR3: TGTGCCAGCAGCGTTCCCAGGAATAGCAATCAGCCCCAGCATTTT. Amino acids: CASSVPRNSNQPQHF.